This T cell receptor beta chain was sequenced for a study of blood T cell repertoires in COVID-19. The CDR3 runs 14 residues. Trimming at V came to 8 bases and at J to 2 bases, leaving 4 bases not matched to a gene. Germline values: CDR1 SNHLY, CDR2 FYNNEI. Profiling relied on immunoSEQ multiplex PCR, and the TCRdb table lists in-frame clones only, not all of them. The sample yields hundreds of thousands of clones, approximately 90% seen once. The chain has TRBV2 and TRBJ2-3, with 10 positions matching TRBD2. This sequence originates from a woman aged 18-29 years who had recovered from COVID-19. The sample taken for sequencing was peripheral blood. The CDR3 DNA reads as TGTGCCAGCGTAGCGGGAGGTGTCACAGATACGCAGTATTTT. Translated: CASVAGGVTDTQYF.